These T cell receptor beta chains were read from a single sample in a study of shared clonotypes between healthy human individuals. Sequencing used immunoSEQ multiplex PCR; TCRdb keeps in-frame clones, though not all of them. This table holds hundreds of thousands of clones, 90% to 97% found once. The specimen was naive CD4+ T cells sorted from blood. The receptors stem from a woman in her thirties in good health. The CDR3 runs from the conserved cysteine through the conserved F or W. Each record gives: clone size, V gene, D gene, J gene, CDR3 protein, CDR3 DNA. The D gene is left open where the match is weak. A clone size is listed for some rows: how often the clone was seen (once, few, many), or a class if it is expanded.

clone_size: .; v_call: TRBV28; d_call: TRBD2; j_call: TRBJ2-7; cdr3_aa: CASSLWPQSGRVNHEQYF; cdr3_nt: TGTGCCAGCAGTTTATGGCCCCAAAGCGGGAGGGTTAATCACGAGCAGTACTTC
clone_size: once; v_call: TRBV15; d_call: .; j_call: TRBJ1-4; cdr3_aa: CATSRGVPGPEKLFF; cdr3_nt: TGTGCCACCAGCAGAGGAGTCCCAGGGCCTGAAAAACTGTTTTTT
clone_size: few; v_call: TRBV19; d_call: .; j_call: TRBJ1-5; cdr3_aa: CASSEGDGQPQHF; cdr3_nt: TGTGCCAGTAGTGAGGGGGATGGACAGCCCCAGCATTTT
clone_size: .; v_call: TRBV27; d_call: .; j_call: TRBJ2-7; cdr3_aa: CASSYAVDGTVDREEQYF; cdr3_nt: TGTGCCAGCAGTTATGCGGTTGACGGGACCGTTGATAGAGAAGAGCAGTACTTC
clone_size: .; v_call: TRBV5-1; d_call: TRBD2; j_call: TRBJ2-2; cdr3_aa: CASSLVAGVVPGELFF; cdr3_nt: TGCGCCAGCAGCTTGGTAGCGGGAGTGGTCCCCGGGGAGCTGTTTTTT
clone_size: .; v_call: TRBV6-5; d_call: TRBD1; j_call: TRBJ1-1; cdr3_aa: CASSRDRGYEAFF; cdr3_nt: TGTGCCAGCAGTAGGGACAGGGGGTACGAAGCTTTCTTT
clone_size: .; v_call: TRBV7-9; d_call: .; j_call: TRBJ2-1; cdr3_aa: CASSLVSNEQFF; cdr3_nt: TGTGCCAGCAGTTTGGTGAGCAATGAGCAGTTCTTC
clone_size: .; v_call: TRBV30; d_call: .; j_call: TRBJ1-5; cdr3_aa: CAWSTQESQPQHF; cdr3_nt: TGTGCCTGGAGTACGCAGGAGAGTCAGCCCCAGCATTTT
clone_size: .; v_call: TRBV18; d_call: .; j_call: TRBJ2-3; cdr3_aa: CASSPTFARGLTSTDTQYF; cdr3_nt: TGTGCCAGCTCACCAACCTTCGCTCGGGGTTTGACTAGCACAGATACGCAGTATTTT
clone_size: .; v_call: TRBV19; d_call: .; j_call: TRBJ1-2; cdr3_aa: CASSISRFNGYTF; cdr3_nt: TGTGCCAGTAGTATAAGCAGGTTTAATGGCTACACCTTC
clone_size: .; v_call: TRBV18; d_call: TRBD1; j_call: TRBJ1-1; cdr3_aa: CASSPRTGENTEAFF; cdr3_nt: TGTGCCAGCTCACCGCGGACAGGGGAAAACACTGAAGCTTTCTTT
clone_size: .; v_call: TRBV18; d_call: .; j_call: TRBJ1-1; cdr3_aa: CASSPRSELSAEAFF; cdr3_nt: TGTGCCAGCTCACCAAGATCGGAGTTGAGCGCTGAAGCTTTCTTT
clone_size: .; v_call: TRBV10-2; d_call: .; j_call: TRBJ2-5; cdr3_aa: CASSERGIYQETQYF; cdr3_nt: TGCGCCAGCAGTGAGAGGGGGATCTACCAAGAGACCCAGTACTTC
clone_size: .; v_call: TRBV13; d_call: TRBD2; j_call: TRBJ2-5; cdr3_aa: CASSSSGSTETQYF; cdr3_nt: TGTGCCAGCAGCTCTAGCGGGAGTACAGAGACCCAGTACTTC
clone_size: .; v_call: TRBV28; d_call: .; j_call: TRBJ1-5; cdr3_aa: CASSPAQLQHQPQHF; cdr3_nt: TGTGCCAGCAGCCCGGCCCAGCTCCAGCATCAGCCCCAGCATTTT
clone_size: .; v_call: TRBV18; d_call: .; j_call: TRBJ1-6; cdr3_aa: CASSGLQDNSPLHF; cdr3_nt: TGTGCCAGCTCTGGCCTACAGGATAATTCACCCCTCCACTTT
clone_size: .; v_call: TRBV27; d_call: .; j_call: TRBJ1-4; cdr3_aa: CASSARENEKLFF; cdr3_nt: TGTGCCAGCAGTGCAAGGGAGAATGAAAAACTGTTTTTT
clone_size: .; v_call: TRBV5-1; d_call: TRBD2; j_call: TRBJ2-2; cdr3_aa: CASSLASGFTGELFF; cdr3_nt: TGCGCCAGCAGCTTGGCTAGCGGATTCACCGGGGAGCTGTTTTTT
clone_size: .; v_call: TRBV27; d_call: TRBD1; j_call: TRBJ2-7; cdr3_aa: CASSSTGGNAYEQYF; cdr3_nt: TGTGCCAGCAGTTCGACAGGGGGCAATGCCTACGAGCAGTACTTC
clone_size: .; v_call: TRBV7-8; d_call: .; j_call: TRBJ2-7; cdr3_aa: CASSPDRDTYEQYF; cdr3_nt: TGTGCCAGCAGCCCGGACAGAGATACCTACGAGCAGTACTTC
clone_size: .; v_call: TRBV5-1; d_call: TRBD2; j_call: TRBJ2-1; cdr3_aa: CASSLGGTSGNNEQFF; cdr3_nt: TGCGCCAGCAGCTTGGGTGGGACTAGCGGGAACAATGAGCAGTTCTTC
clone_size: .; v_call: TRBV29-1; d_call: TRBD1; j_call: TRBJ1-1; cdr3_aa: CSASGQQTAEAFF; cdr3_nt: TGCAGCGCCTCGGGACAGCAAACAGCTGAAGCTTTCTTT
clone_size: .; v_call: TRBV18; d_call: TRBD1; j_call: TRBJ2-3; cdr3_aa: CASSVGDRLTDTQYF; cdr3_nt: TGTGCCAGCTCAGTAGGGGACAGGCTCACAGATACGCAGTATTTT
clone_size: once; v_call: TRBV5-1; d_call: .; j_call: TRBJ2-4; cdr3_aa: CASSLPGPSNIQYF; cdr3_nt: TGCGCCAGCAGCTTGCCAGGGCCCTCGAACATTCAGTACTTC
clone_size: .; v_call: TRBV5-1; d_call: .; j_call: TRBJ2-1; cdr3_aa: CASSQGTVVSREFF; cdr3_nt: TGCGCCAGCAGCCAGGGGACTGTGGTGTCGCGAGAGTTCTTC
clone_size: .; v_call: TRBV10-3; d_call: TRBD1; j_call: TRBJ1-1; cdr3_aa: CATQPQGGPTEAFF; cdr3_nt: TGTGCCACCCAACCCCAGGGGGGACCCACTGAAGCTTTCTTT
clone_size: .; v_call: TRBV7-9; d_call: .; j_call: TRBJ2-2; cdr3_aa: CASSLVGSSAYTGELFF; cdr3_nt: TGTGCCAGCAGCTTAGTGGGGTCTTCGGCTTACACCGGGGAGCTGTTTTTT
clone_size: .; v_call: TRBV11-2; d_call: .; j_call: TRBJ2-1; cdr3_aa: CASSGGAQGGEQFF; cdr3_nt: TGTGCCAGCAGCGGGGGGGCTCAGGGCGGTGAGCAGTTCTTC
clone_size: .; v_call: TRBV13; d_call: .; j_call: TRBJ1-5; cdr3_aa: CASSLDEGYQPQHF; cdr3_nt: TGTGCCAGCAGCTTAGATGAGGGATATCAGCCCCAGCATTTT
clone_size: .; v_call: TRBV7-9; d_call: TRBD2; j_call: TRBJ2-1; cdr3_aa: CASSISGRAHNEQFF; cdr3_nt: TGTGCCAGCAGCATTAGCGGGAGGGCCCACAATGAGCAGTTCTTC
clone_size: .; v_call: TRBV7-7; d_call: TRBD1; j_call: TRBJ2-1; cdr3_aa: CASSWGQGYEQFF; cdr3_nt: TGTGCCAGCAGCTGGGGACAGGGCTATGAGCAGTTCTTC
clone_size: .; v_call: TRBV28; d_call: .; j_call: TRBJ1-2; cdr3_aa: CASGSYNYGYTF; cdr3_nt: TGTGCCAGCGGTTCTTACAACTATGGCTACACCTTC
clone_size: few; v_call: TRBV18; d_call: .; j_call: TRBJ1-2; cdr3_aa: CASSPGVLQAYGYTF; cdr3_nt: TGTGCCAGCTCACCCGGAGTACTCCAAGCCTATGGCTACACCTTC
clone_size: .; v_call: TRBV18; d_call: .; j_call: TRBJ2-7; cdr3_aa: CASSQGIGEQYF; cdr3_nt: TGTGCCAGCTCACAGGGGATCGGCGAGCAGTACTTC
clone_size: .; v_call: TRBV28; d_call: .; j_call: TRBJ1-2; cdr3_aa: CASSFLNYGYTF; cdr3_nt: TGTGCCAGCAGTTTCCTTAACTATGGCTACACCTTC
clone_size: .; v_call: TRBV6-5; d_call: TRBD2; j_call: TRBJ2-7; cdr3_aa: CASSPPGLAGLEQYF; cdr3_nt: TGTGCCAGCAGTCCACCGGGACTAGCGGGACTCGAGCAGTACTTC
clone_size: .; v_call: TRBV10-3; d_call: .; j_call: TRBJ1-1; cdr3_aa: CAISGTVNTEAFF; cdr3_nt: TGTGCCATCAGTGGGACAGTGAACACTGAAGCTTTCTTT
clone_size: .; v_call: TRBV7-7; d_call: .; j_call: TRBJ1-2; cdr3_aa: CASSYGWQGNGIYGYTF; cdr3_nt: TGTGCCAGCAGCTATGGGTGGCAGGGGAATGGTATCTATGGCTACACCTTC
clone_size: .; v_call: TRBV28; d_call: .; j_call: TRBJ2-2; cdr3_aa: CASSLYGELFF; cdr3_nt: TGTGCCAGCAGTTTATATGGGGAGCTGTTTTTT
clone_size: .; v_call: TRBV28; d_call: TRBD1; j_call: TRBJ1-5; cdr3_aa: CASSWYRGDQPQHF; cdr3_nt: TGTGCCAGCAGTTGGTACAGGGGAGATCAGCCCCAGCATTTT
clone_size: .; v_call: TRBV6-4; d_call: TRBD2; j_call: TRBJ2-1; cdr3_aa: CASSEASGRSYNEQFF; cdr3_nt: TGTGCCAGCAGTGAGGCTAGCGGACGCTCCTACAATGAGCAGTTCTTC
clone_size: .; v_call: TRBV19; d_call: .; j_call: TRBJ1-1; cdr3_aa: CASSPGQTLSWTEAFF; cdr3_nt: TGTGCCAGTAGTCCTGGACAGACGCTCAGTTGGACTGAAGCTTTCTTT
clone_size: once; v_call: TRBV6-1; d_call: .; j_call: TRBJ1-2; cdr3_aa: CASNRDRTYNYGYTF; cdr3_nt: TGTGCCAGCAACCGAGACAGGACTTATAACTATGGCTACACCTTC
clone_size: .; v_call: TRBV4-2; d_call: TRBD2; j_call: TRBJ2-7; cdr3_aa: CASSQEGRGYEQYF; cdr3_nt: TGTGCCAGCAGCCAAGAGGGGAGGGGATACGAGCAGTACTTC
clone_size: .; v_call: TRBV27; d_call: .; j_call: TRBJ2-1; cdr3_aa: CASSFGPDNEQFF; cdr3_nt: TGTGCCAGCAGTTTCGGCCCCGACAATGAGCAGTTCTTC
clone_size: .; v_call: TRBV7-9; d_call: .; j_call: TRBJ2-2; cdr3_aa: CASSPYGTTNTGELFF; cdr3_nt: TGTGCCAGCAGCCCGTACGGTACCACGAACACCGGGGAGCTGTTTTTT
clone_size: .; v_call: TRBV18; d_call: TRBD1; j_call: TRBJ2-7; cdr3_aa: CASSPTGGTGRAVTYEQYF; cdr3_nt: TGTGCCAGCTCACCAACCGGCGGGACAGGGCGGGCGGTAACCTACGAGCAGTACTTC
clone_size: .; v_call: TRBV4-2; d_call: .; j_call: TRBJ1-5; cdr3_aa: CASSQEPGQGIYSNQPQHF; cdr3_nt: TGTGCCAGCAGCCAAGAACCGGGGCAGGGAATCTATAGCAATCAGCCCCAGCATTTT
clone_size: .; v_call: TRBV7-8; d_call: TRBD2; j_call: TRBJ2-2; cdr3_aa: CASSLKNSGIRTGELFF; cdr3_nt: TGTGCCAGCAGCTTAAAAAATAGCGGGATAAGAACCGGGGAGCTGTTTTTT
clone_size: .; v_call: TRBV5-1; d_call: .; j_call: TRBJ2-1; cdr3_aa: CASSGGQYPQFF; cdr3_nt: TGCGCCAGCAGCGGGGGGCAGTACCCTCAGTTCTTC
clone_size: .; v_call: TRBV5-6; d_call: .; j_call: TRBJ2-1; cdr3_aa: CASSSPGPYYNEQFF; cdr3_nt: TGTGCCAGCAGCTCTCCGGGACCTTACTACAATGAGCAGTTCTTC
clone_size: .; v_call: TRBV6-5; d_call: .; j_call: TRBJ2-7; cdr3_aa: CASSTGPIPSYEQYF; cdr3_nt: TGTGCCAGCAGTACGGGACCGATCCCCTCCTACGAGCAGTACTTC
clone_size: .; v_call: TRBV7-9; d_call: .; j_call: TRBJ1-2; cdr3_aa: CASSPAGTYGYTF; cdr3_nt: TGTGCCAGCTCCCCCGCGGGGACCTATGGCTACACCTTC
clone_size: .; v_call: TRBV4-1; d_call: .; j_call: TRBJ2-7; cdr3_aa: CASSQDGGISTYEQYF; cdr3_nt: TGCGCCAGCAGCCAAGACGGCGGGATAAGCACCTACGAGCAGTACTTC
clone_size: .; v_call: TRBV18; d_call: .; j_call: TRBJ1-2; cdr3_aa: CASSPDGNYGYTF; cdr3_nt: TGTGCCAGCTCACCAGACGGAAACTATGGCTACACCTTC
clone_size: .; v_call: TRBV6-1; d_call: .; j_call: TRBJ1-1; cdr3_aa: CASSLQGSTEAFF; cdr3_nt: TGTGCCAGCAGTTTACAGGGAAGCACTGAAGCTTTCTTT
clone_size: .; v_call: TRBV28; d_call: .; j_call: TRBJ1-5; cdr3_aa: CASSYYRKNQPQHF; cdr3_nt: TGTGCCAGCAGTTACTACAGGAAAAATCAGCCCCAGCATTTT
clone_size: .; v_call: TRBV2; d_call: TRBD1; j_call: TRBJ1-1; cdr3_aa: CASSDLGQGGGEAFF; cdr3_nt: TGTGCCAGCAGTGATTTGGGACAGGGAGGCGGTGAAGCTTTCTTT
clone_size: .; v_call: TRBV27; d_call: .; j_call: TRBJ2-7; cdr3_aa: CASSPLAEYEQYF; cdr3_nt: TGTGCCAGCAGTCCACTAGCAGAATACGAGCAGTACTTC
clone_size: .; v_call: TRBV10-2; d_call: .; j_call: TRBJ2-7; cdr3_aa: CASSESEGAPIYF; cdr3_nt: TGCGCCAGCAGTGAGTCAGAGGGAGCGCCGATTTACTTC